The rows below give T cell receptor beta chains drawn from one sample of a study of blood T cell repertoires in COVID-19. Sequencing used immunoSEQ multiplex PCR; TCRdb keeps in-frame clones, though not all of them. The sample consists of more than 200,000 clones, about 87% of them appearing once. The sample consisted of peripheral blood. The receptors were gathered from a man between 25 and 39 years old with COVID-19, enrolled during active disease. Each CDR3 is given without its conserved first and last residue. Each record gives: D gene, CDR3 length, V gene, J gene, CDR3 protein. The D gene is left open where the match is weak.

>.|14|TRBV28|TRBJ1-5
ASTDSLDRYNQPQH
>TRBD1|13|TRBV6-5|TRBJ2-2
ASSYPPTGGGELF
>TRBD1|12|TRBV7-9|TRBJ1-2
ASSGTGSDYGYT
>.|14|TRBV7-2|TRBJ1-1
ASSSGSRGARTEAF
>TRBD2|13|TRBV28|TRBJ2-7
ASTDLGLAGGEQY
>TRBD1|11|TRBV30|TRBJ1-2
AWAQGDGYGYT
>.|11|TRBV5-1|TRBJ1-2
ASSLGDNYGYT
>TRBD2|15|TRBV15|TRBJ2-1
ATSRGRSGGAYNEQF
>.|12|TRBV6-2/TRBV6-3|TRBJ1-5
ASSYLNSNQPQH
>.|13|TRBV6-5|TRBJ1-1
ASSSLQGGNTEAF
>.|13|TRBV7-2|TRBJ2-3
ASTLGVPSTDTQY
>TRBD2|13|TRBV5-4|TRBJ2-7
ASSHLTSGGREQY
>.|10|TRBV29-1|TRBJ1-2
SVVDQGGGYT
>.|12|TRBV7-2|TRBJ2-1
ASSPATTNNEQF
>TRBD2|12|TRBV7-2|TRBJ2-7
ASSTLTSGYEQY
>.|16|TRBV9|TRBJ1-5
ASSVEPDSPLLHQPQH
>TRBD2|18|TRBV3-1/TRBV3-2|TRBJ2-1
ASSQDEDFWAGVGPNEQF
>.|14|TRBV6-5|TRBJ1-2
ASSYSGGYPYYGYT
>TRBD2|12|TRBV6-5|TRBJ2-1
ASSRPSGYNEQF
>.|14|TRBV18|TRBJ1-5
ASSPGSEEGNQPQH
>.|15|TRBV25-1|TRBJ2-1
ASSLFTGTRGSDEQF
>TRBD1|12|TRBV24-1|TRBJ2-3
ATSAGGSTDTQY
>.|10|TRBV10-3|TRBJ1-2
AVTQGSYGYT
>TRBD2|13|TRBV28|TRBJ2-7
ASSTRLAGNLEQY
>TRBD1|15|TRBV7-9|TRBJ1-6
ASSAAIKQGANSPLH
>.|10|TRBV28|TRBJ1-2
ASSGGNYGYT
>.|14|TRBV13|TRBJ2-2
ASRLNRAPNTGELF
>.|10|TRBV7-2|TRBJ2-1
ASSLYQREQF
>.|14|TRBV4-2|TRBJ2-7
ASRPQAGGESYEQY
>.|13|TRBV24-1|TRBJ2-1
ATSDFGQGKGEQF
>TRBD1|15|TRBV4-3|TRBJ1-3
ASSQDSAGGGGNTIY
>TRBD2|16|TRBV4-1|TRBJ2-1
ASSQDSSGSTYYNEQF
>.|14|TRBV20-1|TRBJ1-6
SASTGISSYNSPLH
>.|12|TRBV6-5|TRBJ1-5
ASSYSRVNQPQH
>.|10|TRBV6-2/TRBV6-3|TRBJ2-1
ASSYGELGQF
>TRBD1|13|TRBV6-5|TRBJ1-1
ASSLTGARSTEAF
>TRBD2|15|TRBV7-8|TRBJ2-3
ASSFGTSGPYTDTQY
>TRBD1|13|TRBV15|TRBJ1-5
ATSNWDSSNQPQH
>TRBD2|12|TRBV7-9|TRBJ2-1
ASSFGLAGGEQF
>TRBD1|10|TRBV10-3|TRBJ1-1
AIRRDSREAF
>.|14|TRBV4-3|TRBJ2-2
ASSLVGTSNTGELF
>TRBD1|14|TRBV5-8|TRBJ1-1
ASSLGGTGKSAEAF
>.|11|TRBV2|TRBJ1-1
ASTHNRVTEAF
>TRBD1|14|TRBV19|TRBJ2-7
ASSIQGQGAYYEQY
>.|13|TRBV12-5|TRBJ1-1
ASGLVSTGNTEAF